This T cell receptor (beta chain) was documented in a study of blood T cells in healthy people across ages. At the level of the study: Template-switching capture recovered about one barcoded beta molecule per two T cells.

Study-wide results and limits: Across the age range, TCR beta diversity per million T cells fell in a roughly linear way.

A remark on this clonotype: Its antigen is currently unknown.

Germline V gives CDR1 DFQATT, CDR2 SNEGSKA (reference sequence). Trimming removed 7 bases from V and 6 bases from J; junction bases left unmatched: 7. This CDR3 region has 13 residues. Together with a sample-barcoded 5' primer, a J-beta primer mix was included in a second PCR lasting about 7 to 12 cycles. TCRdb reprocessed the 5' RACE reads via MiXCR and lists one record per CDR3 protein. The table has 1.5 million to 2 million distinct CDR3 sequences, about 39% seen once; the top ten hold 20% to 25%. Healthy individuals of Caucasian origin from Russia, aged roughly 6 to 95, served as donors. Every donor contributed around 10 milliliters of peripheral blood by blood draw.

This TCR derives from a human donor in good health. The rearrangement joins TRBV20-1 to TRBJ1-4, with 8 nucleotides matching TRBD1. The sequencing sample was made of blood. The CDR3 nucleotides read TGCAGTGTTGCGGACAGGGCTTATGAAAAACTGTTTTTT. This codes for CSVADRAYEKLFF.